This paragraph covers one T cell receptor (beta chain) sequence. Source study methods: Reference gene primer amplification gave estimated nucleated cell counts. The assay was immunoSEQ multiplex PCR, and TCRdb's table has in-frame clones only and misses some. V, J and clone size are those of that table, while D and trimming were read from the DNA. The sample lists hundreds of thousands of clones; roughly four fifths were seen once. This specimen comes from a study of blood T cell repertoires in COVID-19. Across the whole study: Sites across the United States, Italy and Spain contributed samples from acute and convalescent COVID-19. Sources were T cells, B-cell-depleted T cells, or PBMCs; the material itself was cDNA or gDNA.

With 2 bases clipped from V and 6 bases from J, the junction kept 2 bases outside the gene matches. This CDR3 contains 15 residues. Germline-derived CDR1 and CDR2 are MNHEY and SVGEGT. The sequenced sample consisted of peripheral blood. The J gene is TRBJ1-6, the V gene TRBV6-2 or TRBV6-3; 9 nucleotides align to TRBD1. The receptor's source is a woman aged 45-60 years with acute or convalescent COVID-19. The CDR3 sequence is CASSYRDRVNSPLHF. In nucleotides, the CDR3 is TGTGCCAGCAGTTACCGGGACAGGGTTAATTCACCCCTCCACTTT.